This TCR beta chain was identified in a study of blood T cell repertoires in COVID-19. The CDR3 length is 15 residues. The ends lost 3 bases at V and 2 bases at J; junction bases unmatched: 5. CDR1 and CDR2 (germline): SGHTA, FQGNSA. Clones were read by immunoSEQ multiplex PCR, and TCRdb kept only the in-frame ones, dropping some. The data hold roughly 290,000 clones, with around nine tenths observed a single time. The genes are TRBV7-2 and TRBJ2-3; 7 nucleotides align to TRBD2. Source material: peripheral blood. The receptor was isolated from a woman in her sixties or seventies with acute or convalescent COVID-19. The CDR3 sequence is CASSFRGGHTDTQYF. The CDR3 DNA is TGTGCCAGCAGCTTTAGGGGAGGGCACACAGATACGCAGTATTTT.